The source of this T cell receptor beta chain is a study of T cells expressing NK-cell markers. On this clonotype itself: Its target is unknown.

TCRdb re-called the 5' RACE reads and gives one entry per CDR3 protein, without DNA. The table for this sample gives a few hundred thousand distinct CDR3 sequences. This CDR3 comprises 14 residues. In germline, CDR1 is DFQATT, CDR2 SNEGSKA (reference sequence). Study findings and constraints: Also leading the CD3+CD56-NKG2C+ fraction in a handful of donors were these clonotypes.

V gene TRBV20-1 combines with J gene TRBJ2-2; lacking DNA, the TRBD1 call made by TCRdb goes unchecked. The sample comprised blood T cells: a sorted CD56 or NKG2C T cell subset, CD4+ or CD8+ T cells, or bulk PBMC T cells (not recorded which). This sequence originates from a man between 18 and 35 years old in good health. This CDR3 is CSAREGGSTGELFF.